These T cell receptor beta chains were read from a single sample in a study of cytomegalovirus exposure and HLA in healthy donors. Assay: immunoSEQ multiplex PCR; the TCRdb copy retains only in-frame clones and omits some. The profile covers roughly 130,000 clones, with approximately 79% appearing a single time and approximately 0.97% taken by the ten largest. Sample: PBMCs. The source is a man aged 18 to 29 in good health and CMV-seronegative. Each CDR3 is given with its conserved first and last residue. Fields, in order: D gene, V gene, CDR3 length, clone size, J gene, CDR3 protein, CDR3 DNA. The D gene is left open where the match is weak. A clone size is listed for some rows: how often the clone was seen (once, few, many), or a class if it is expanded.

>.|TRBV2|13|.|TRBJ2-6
CASRGARANVLTF
TGTGCCAGCAGGGGGGCACGGGCCAACGTCCTGACTTTC
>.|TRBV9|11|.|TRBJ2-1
CASSRGNEQFF
TGTGCCAGCTCCCGGGGCAATGAGCAGTTCTTC
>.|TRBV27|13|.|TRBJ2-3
CASSPPGTDTQYF
TGTGCCAGCAGTCCCCCCGGCACAGATACGCAGTATTTT
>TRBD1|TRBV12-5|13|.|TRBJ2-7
CASGETGGNEQYF
TGTGCTAGTGGGGAGACAGGGGGAAACGAGCAGTACTTC
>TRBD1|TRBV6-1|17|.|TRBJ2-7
CASSAGQGALLSYEQYF
TGTGCCAGCAGTGCGGGGCAGGGGGCTTTATTGTCCTACGAGCAGTACTTC
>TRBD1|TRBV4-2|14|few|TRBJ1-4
CASSLSDRVEKLFF
TGTGCCAGCAGCCTTTCGGACAGGGTTGAAAAACTGTTTTTT
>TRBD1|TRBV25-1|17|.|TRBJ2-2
CASSESLGQGAIGELFF
TGTGCCAGCAGTGAATCGTTGGGACAGGGGGCTATCGGGGAGCTGTTTTTT
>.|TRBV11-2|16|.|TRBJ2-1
CASRRPGLSSYNEQFF
TGTGCCAGCAGAAGACCGGGTCTTTCTTCCTACAATGAGCAGTTCTTC
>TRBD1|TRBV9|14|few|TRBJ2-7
CASSPRGQAYEQYF
TGTGCCAGCAGCCCCCGTGGACAGGCCTACGAGCAGTACTTC
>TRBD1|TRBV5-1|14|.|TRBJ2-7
CASSTPGQGDEQYF
TGCGCCAGCAGCACCCCTGGACAGGGCGACGAGCAGTACTTC
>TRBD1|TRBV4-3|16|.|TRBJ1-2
CASSQGGQGAYYGYTF
TGCGCCAGCAGCCAAGGGGGACAGGGGGCGTACTATGGCTACACCTTC
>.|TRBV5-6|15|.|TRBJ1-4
CASSLEQGLDEKLFF
TGTGCCAGCAGCTTGGAACAGGGCCTAGATGAAAAACTGTTTTTT
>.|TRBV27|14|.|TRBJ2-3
CASSSTGTGHTQYF
TGTGCCAGCAGTTCCACAGGGACCGGTCATACGCAGTATTTT
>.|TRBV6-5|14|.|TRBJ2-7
CASSPRTETYEQYF
TGTGCCAGCAGCCCCCGGACTGAGACCTACGAGCAGTACTTC
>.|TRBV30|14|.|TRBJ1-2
CAWSVVRGNYGYTF
TGTGCCTGGAGTGTGGTCAGGGGAAACTATGGCTACACCTTC
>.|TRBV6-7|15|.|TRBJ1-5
CASSYSFSGNQPQHF
TGTGCCAGCAGTTACTCTTTCTCGGGTAATCAGCCCCAGCATTTT
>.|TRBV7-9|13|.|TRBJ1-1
CSSSPTEQGLAFF
TGTTCCAGCAGCCCTACCGAGCAGGGGTTGGCTTTCTTT
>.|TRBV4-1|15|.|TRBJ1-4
CASSQINRFDEKLFF
TGCGCCAGCAGCCAGATAAACAGGTTCGATGAAAAACTGTTTTTT
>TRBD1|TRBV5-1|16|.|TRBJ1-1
CASSSSGTAMNTEAFF
TGCGCCAGCAGCTCATCCGGGACAGCTATGAACACTGAAGCTTTCTTT
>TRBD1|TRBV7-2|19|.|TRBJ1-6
CASSLVSGIVQGANSPLHF
TGTGCCAGCAGCTTAGTTTCCGGGATTGTCCAGGGGGCAAATTCACCCCTCCACTTT
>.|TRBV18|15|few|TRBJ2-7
CASSPRDRLAYEQYF
TGTGCCAGCTCACCTCGCGACAGGTTAGCCTACGAGCAGTACTTC
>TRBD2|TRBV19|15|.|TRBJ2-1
CASRLAGYNGDEQFF
TGTGCCAGCCGACTAGCGGGGTACAATGGGGATGAGCAGTTCTTC
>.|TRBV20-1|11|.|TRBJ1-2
CSASTGYGYTF
TGCAGTGCTAGTACCGGGTATGGCTACACCTTC
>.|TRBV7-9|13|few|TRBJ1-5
CASSLAANQPQHF
TGTGCCAGCAGCTTAGCGGCCAATCAGCCCCAGCATTTT
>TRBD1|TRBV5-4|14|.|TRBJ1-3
CASSRGGPLGTIYF
TGTGCCAGCAGCCGAGGGGGCCCTTTAGGTACCATATATTTT
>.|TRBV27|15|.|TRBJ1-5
CASSVAGGGNQPQHF
TGTGCCAGCAGTGTAGCAGGAGGAGGCAATCAGCCCCAGCATTTT
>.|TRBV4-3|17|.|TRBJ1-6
CASSQDSGAGAVSPLHF
TGCGCCAGCAGCCAAGATAGTGGGGCAGGGGCAGTGTCACCCCTCCACTTT
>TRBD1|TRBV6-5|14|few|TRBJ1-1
CASRGDRRGTEAFF
TGTGCCAGCAGAGGGGACAGGAGAGGAACTGAAGCTTTCTTT
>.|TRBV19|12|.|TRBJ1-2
CASSRTAYGYTF
TGTGCCAGTAGTAGGACAGCCTATGGCTACACCTTC
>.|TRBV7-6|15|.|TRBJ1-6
CASSQGGTGGSPLHF
TGTGCCAGCAGCCAAGGCGGGACTGGGGGTTCACCCCTCCACTTT
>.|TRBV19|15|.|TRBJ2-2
CASSISFSVTGELFF
TGTGCCAGTAGTATATCCTTCTCGGTCACCGGGGAGCTGTTTTTT
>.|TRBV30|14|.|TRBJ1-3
CAWSAGISGNTIYF
TGTGCCTGGAGCGCAGGAATCTCTGGAAACACCATATATTTT
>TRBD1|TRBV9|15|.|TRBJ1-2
CASSPGGTGSYGYTF
TGTGCCAGCAGCCCAGGGGGGACAGGGAGCTATGGCTACACCTTC
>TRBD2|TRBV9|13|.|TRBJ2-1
CASSTAGLNEQFF
TGTGCCAGCAGTACAGCGGGGTTGAATGAGCAGTTCTTC
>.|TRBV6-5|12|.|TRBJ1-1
CASSPTGIEAFF
TGTGCCAGCAGTCCTACCGGTATTGAAGCTTTCTTT
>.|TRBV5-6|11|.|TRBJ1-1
CASSLRRDAFF
TGTGCCAGCAGCTTGAGGCGGGATGCTTTCTTT
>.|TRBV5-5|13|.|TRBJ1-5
CASSLQGYQPQHF
TGTGCCAGCAGCCTACAGGGTTATCAGCCCCAGCATTTT
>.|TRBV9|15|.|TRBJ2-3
CASSLHGDLGDTQYF
TGTGCCAGCAGCCTCCACGGGGATCTTGGAGATACGCAGTATTTT
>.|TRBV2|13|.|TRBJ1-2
CATTAGSNYGYTF
TGTGCCACAACCGCCGGGTCCAACTATGGCTACACCTTC
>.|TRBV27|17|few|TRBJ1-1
CASSLTIGGGMNTEAFF
TGTGCCAGCAGTTTAACTATTGGGGGGGGCATGAACACTGAAGCTTTCTTT